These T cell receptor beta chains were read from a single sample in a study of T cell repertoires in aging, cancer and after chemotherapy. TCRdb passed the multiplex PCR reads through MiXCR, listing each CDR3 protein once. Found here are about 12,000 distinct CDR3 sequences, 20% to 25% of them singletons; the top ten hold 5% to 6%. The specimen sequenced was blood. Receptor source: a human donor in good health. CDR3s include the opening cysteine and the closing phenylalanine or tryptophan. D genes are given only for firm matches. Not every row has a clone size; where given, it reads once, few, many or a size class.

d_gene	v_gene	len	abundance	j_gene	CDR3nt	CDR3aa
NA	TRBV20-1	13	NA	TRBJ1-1	TGCAGTGCTAGAGGGGGGAGATGGACTGAAGCTTTCTTT	CSARGGRWTEAFF
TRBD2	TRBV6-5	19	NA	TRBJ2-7	TGCGCCAGCAGCCGGCCGGGACTAGCGGGGGAAGCAACTATCTACGAGCAGTACTTC	CASSRPGLAGEATIYEQYF
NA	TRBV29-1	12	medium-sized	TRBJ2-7	TGCAGCGGGCGGGGACAGTCCTACGAGCAGTACTTC	CSGRGQSYEQYF
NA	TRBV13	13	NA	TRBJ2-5	TGTGCCAGCAGCTTAGTCCCGGGAGAGACCCAGTACTTC	CASSLVPGETQYF
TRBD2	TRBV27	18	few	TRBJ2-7	TGTGCCAGCAGCTTGCGGGGGGGTGGCTTGGGGGGGTATAGCGAGCAGTACTTC	CASSLRGGGLGGYSEQYF
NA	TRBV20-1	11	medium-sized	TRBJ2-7	TGCAGTGCCAGAGAGACGGGACCACAGTACTTC	CSARETGPQYF
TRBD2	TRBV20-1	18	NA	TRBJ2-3	TGCAGTGCTAGAAGGGGGCTAGCGGGGGGGGGGAGCACAGATACGCAGTATTTT	CSARRGLAGGGSTDTQYF
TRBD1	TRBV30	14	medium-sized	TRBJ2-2	TGTGCCTTGAAGAACAGGGGGCAAACCGGGGAGCTGTTTTTT	CALKNRGQTGELFF
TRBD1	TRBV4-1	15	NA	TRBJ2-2	TGCGCCAGCAGCCAATCAGGGGGTAACACCGGGGAGCTGTTTTTT	CASSQSGGNTGELFF
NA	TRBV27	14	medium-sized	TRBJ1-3	TGTGCCAGCAGCCCAGGGGTCTCTGGAAACACCATATATTTT	CASSPGVSGNTIYF
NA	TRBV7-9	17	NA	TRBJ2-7	TGTGCCTGCAGCTTAGACTTCTGGGGCAGAGACCCGTACGAGCAGTACTTC	CACSLDFWGRDPYEQYF
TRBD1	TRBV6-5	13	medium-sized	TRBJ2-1	TGTGCCAGCAGCGGGACAGGGTATGGTGAGCAGTTCTTC	CASSGTGYGEQFF
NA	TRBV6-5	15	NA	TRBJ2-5	TGTGCCAGCAGTTACTACGGAGCCGGCGGGTCGCCCCAGTACTTC	CASSYYGAGGSPQYF
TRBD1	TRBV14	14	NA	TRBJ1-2	TGTGCCAGCAGCAAACCGGGACAGAACTATGGCTACACCTTC	CASSKPGQNYGYTF
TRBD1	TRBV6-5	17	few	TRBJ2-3	TGTGCCAGCAGTTCCTATGTAGGGGGCGCAGGCACAGATACGCAGTATTTT	CASSSYVGGAGTDTQYF
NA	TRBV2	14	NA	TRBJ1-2	TGTGCCAAAGACAACACAGGGTTCAACTATGGCTACACCTTC	CAKDNTGFNYGYTF
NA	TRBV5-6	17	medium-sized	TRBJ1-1	TGTGCCAGCAGCTTGGAACAGGTCACCGGGAGGGACACTGAAGCTTTCTTT	CASSLEQVTGRDTEAFF
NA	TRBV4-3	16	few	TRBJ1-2	TGCGCCAGCAGCCAAGTCCTAGGCAGGGGTTCGGATGGCTACACCTTC	CASSQVLGRGSDGYTF
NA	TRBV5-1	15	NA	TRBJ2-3	TGTGCCAGCAGCTTGGGAGGTCCCAGCACAGATACGCAGTATTTT	CASSLGGPSTDTQYF
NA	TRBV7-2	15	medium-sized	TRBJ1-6	TGTGCCAGCAGCCTCCTCGGGGACGATAATTCACCCCTCCACTTT	CASSLLGDDNSPLHF
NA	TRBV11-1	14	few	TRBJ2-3	TGTGCCAGCAGCCCCAGACTAGATGCAGATACGCAGTATTTT	CASSPRLDADTQYF
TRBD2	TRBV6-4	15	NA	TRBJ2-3	TGTGCCAGCAGTGACTCTAGCGGGGGCACAGATACGCAGTATTTT	CASSDSSGGTDTQYF
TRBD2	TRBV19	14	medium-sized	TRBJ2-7	TGTGCCAGTAGTATAGCAGCGGGGGGGCGTGAGCAGTACTTC	CASSIAAGGREQYF
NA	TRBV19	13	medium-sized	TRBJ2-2	TGTGCCAGCCGGGACACTAACACCGGGGAGCTGTTTTTT	CASRDTNTGELFF
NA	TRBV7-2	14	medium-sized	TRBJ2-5	TGTGCCAGCAGCTTGGTAAAGGGACAAGAGACCCAGTACTTC	CASSLVKGQETQYF
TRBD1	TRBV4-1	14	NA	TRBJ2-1	TGCGCCAGCAGCCTTACAGGGGGCCACAATGAGCAGTTCTTC	CASSLTGGHNEQFF
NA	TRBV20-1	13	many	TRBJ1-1	TGCAGTGCTAGGGTACCATCCGGTCCTGAAGCTTTCTTT	CSARVPSGPEAFF
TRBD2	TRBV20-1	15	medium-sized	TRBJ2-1	TGCAGTGCTAGGGGACTAGCGGGGGTATACAATGAGCAGTTCTTC	CSARGLAGVYNEQFF
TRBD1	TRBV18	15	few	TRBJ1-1	TGTGCCAGCTCCCAAGGACAGGGGGGCTGGACTGAAGCTTTCTTT	CASSQGQGGWTEAFF
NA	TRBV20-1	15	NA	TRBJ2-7	TGCAGTGCTATGGTGCCGCGGGCTCCCCTAGGGGAGCAGTACTTC	CSAMVPRAPLGEQYF
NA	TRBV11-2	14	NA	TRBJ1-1	TGTGCCAGCAGCCGAGAGGACGGAAACACTGAAGCTTTCTTT	CASSREDGNTEAFF
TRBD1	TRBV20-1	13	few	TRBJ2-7	TGCAGTGCCGACCGGGACAGGGGTTACGAGCAGTACTTC	CSADRDRGYEQYF
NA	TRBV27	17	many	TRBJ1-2	TGTGCCAGCAGTTTATACTTAGGATTTCAGGATCGAGGGGGCTACACCTTC	CASSLYLGFQDRGGYTF
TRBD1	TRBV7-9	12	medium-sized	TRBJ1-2	TGTGCCTCAGGGGGGGAACGCTATGGCTACACCTTC	CASGGERYGYTF
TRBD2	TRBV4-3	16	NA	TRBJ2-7	TGCGCCAGCAGCCTGGGAGGGGCAGGGAGGTCCTACGAGCAGTACTTC	CASSLGGAGRSYEQYF
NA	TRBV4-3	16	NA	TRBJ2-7	TGCGCCAGCAGCCAAGATCCGGGGAGGATGATCAACGAGCAGTACTTC	CASSQDPGRMINEQYF
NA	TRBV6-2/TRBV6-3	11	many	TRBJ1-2	TGTGCCAGCGGTTCCGGGGGAGGCTACACCTTC	CASGSGGGYTF
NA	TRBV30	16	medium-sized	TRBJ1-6	TGTGCCTCCCGGACTGCCCCGAGCTCCTATAATTCACCCCTCCACTTT	CASRTAPSSYNSPLHF
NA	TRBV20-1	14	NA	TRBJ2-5	TGCAGTGCCGCGATGGGTAGCGGAGGGGAGACCCAGTACTTC	CSAAMGSGGETQYF
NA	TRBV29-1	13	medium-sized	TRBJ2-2	TGCAGCGTTGATTGGCTTAGCACCGGGGAGCTGTTTTTT	CSVDWLSTGELFF
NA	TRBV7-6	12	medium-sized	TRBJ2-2	TGTGCCAGCAGCTTAAGTCCCGGGGAGCTGTTTTTT	CASSLSPGELFF
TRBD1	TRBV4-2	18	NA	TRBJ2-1	TGCGCCAGCAGCCAAGGGACCCTGGACAGGGGATCCTACAATGAGCAGTTCTTC	CASSQGTLDRGSYNEQFF
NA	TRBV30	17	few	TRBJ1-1	TGTGCCTGGACCCACTTGGGGGGGCTCTCGTTTGGGACTGAAGCTTTCTTT	CAWTHLGGLSFGTEAFF
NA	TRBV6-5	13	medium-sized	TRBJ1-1	TGTGCCAGCACCTACATGCGCGGTACTGAAGCTTTCTTT	CASTYMRGTEAFF
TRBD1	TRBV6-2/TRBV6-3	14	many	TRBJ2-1	TGTGCCAGCAAGGACAGGGATTATTACAATGAGCAGTTCTTC	CASKDRDYYNEQFF
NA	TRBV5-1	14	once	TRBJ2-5	TGCGCCAGCAGCCAAGGGACAACGCAAGAGACCCAGTACTTC	CASSQGTTQETQYF
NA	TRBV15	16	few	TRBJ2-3	TGTGCCACCAGCAACGGGGGGCTCGGAGGCACAGATACGCAGTATTTT	CATSNGGLGGTDTQYF
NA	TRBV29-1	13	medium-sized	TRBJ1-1	TGCAGCGGGTCCAGGGCCCGTTGGACTGAAGCTTTCTTT	CSGSRARWTEAFF
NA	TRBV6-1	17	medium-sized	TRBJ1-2	TGTGCCAGCAGTGAAGATCCTACAGGCGTGGGGCACTATGGCTACACCTTC	CASSEDPTGVGHYGYTF
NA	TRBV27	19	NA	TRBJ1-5	TGTGCCAGCAGTCCCGATATTAACAGGGATCGAAATCAATTGCAGCCCCAGCATTTT	CASSPDINRDRNQLQPQHF
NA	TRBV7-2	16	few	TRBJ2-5	TGTGCCAGCAGCTTAGGGTGGGGGGTAGAGAGAGAGACCCAGTACTTC	CASSLGWGVERETQYF
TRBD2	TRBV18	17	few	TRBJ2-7	TGTGCCAGCTCGTACGGGACTAGCGGGGGGGCCTCAGGCGAGCAGTACTTC	CASSYGTSGGASGEQYF
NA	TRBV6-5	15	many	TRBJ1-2	NA	CASSSSTAAKYGYTF
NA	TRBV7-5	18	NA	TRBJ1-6	NA	CISVPEAGGTGLHSPLHF